A selection of T cell receptor beta chains follows, all from one sample in a study of OX40 agonist ivuxolimab in advanced cancers. Profiled with immunoSEQ multiplex PCR; TCRdb holds only in-frame clones, not every one. The sample holds roughly 64,000 clones; approximately 89% are singletons and the top ten take about 0.4%. Sequences were derived from CD4+ or CD8+ T cells sorted from blood, sampled in a trial of the OX40 agonist ivuxolimab. Source of these receptors: an adult with an advanced solid tumor such as melanoma, head and neck, liver or kidney cancer. The CDR3 runs from the conserved cysteine through the conserved F or W. A row's size may be missing; if present it is once, few, many or a size class.

J: TRBJ2-4; V: TRBV19; size: .; CDR3: CASKDSLAKNIQYF
J: TRBJ2-1; V: TRBV28; size: .; CDR3: CASSPSGFYNEQFF
J: TRBJ2-1; V: TRBV6-5; size: .; CDR3: CASSPGTSGRHEQFF
J: TRBJ1-1; V: TRBV13; size: few; CDR3: CASSLLSDTEAFF
J: TRBJ1-2; V: TRBV11-1; size: .; CDR3: CASSSRHSNYGYTF
J: TRBJ2-7; V: TRBV4-2; size: .; CDR3: CASSQDKVAVYEQYF
J: TRBJ1-2; V: TRBV9; size: .; CDR3: CASSYRPIVNYGYTF
J: TRBJ2-3; V: TRBV7-8; size: .; CDR3: CASSLEGRDTQYF
J: TRBJ2-5; V: TRBV6-1; size: .; CDR3: CASSETVPPETQYF
J: TRBJ2-3; V: TRBV5-6; size: .; CDR3: CASSLGPGLAVSTQYF
J: TRBJ1-1; V: TRBV27; size: .; CDR3: CASKDRQAPTEAFF
J: TRBJ1-2; V: TRBV19; size: .; CDR3: CASSIGTAVDYGYTF
J: TRBJ2-2; V: TRBV27; size: .; CDR3: CASSSPSAGNTGELFF
J: TRBJ2-2; V: TRBV28; size: .; CDR3: CASSPGTTGRGELFF
J: TRBJ2-1; V: TRBV19; size: .; CDR3: CASSIGTSGSLEQFF
J: TRBJ1-2; V: TRBV10-3; size: .; CDR3: CAISGGESGYGYTF
J: TRBJ2-7; V: TRBV6-5; size: .; CDR3: CASTPDRFGAYEQYF
J: TRBJ1-2; V: TRBV2; size: .; CDR3: CASGSGPGDGYTF
J: TRBJ2-5; V: TRBV5-1; size: .; CDR3: CASSLVPGYPETQYF
J: TRBJ1-2; V: TRBV19; size: .; CDR3: CAASPGQGPRGYTF
J: TRBJ2-5; V: TRBV7-9; size: .; CDR3: CASSNSGAKTQYF
J: TRBJ1-1; V: TRBV28; size: few; CDR3: CASSFITNTEAFF
J: TRBJ1-2; V: TRBV9; size: .; CDR3: CASSVEDTPRTSYGYTF
J: TRBJ1-4; V: TRBV5-6; size: .; CDR3: CASSARDRVPGEKLFF
J: TRBJ1-2; V: TRBV19; size: .; CDR3: CASTDTGTGGRGYTF
J: TRBJ1-5; V: TRBV19; size: .; CDR3: CASGAGHDYQPQHF
J: TRBJ2-1; V: TRBV29-1; size: .; CDR3: CSVHKTGLSSSYNEQFF
J: TRBJ2-5; V: TRBV10-3; size: once; CDR3: CAISESKAVTSGAQETQYF
J: TRBJ2-1; V: TRBV12-5; size: once; CDR3: CASGLKRGAYNEQFF
J: TRBJ1-5; V: TRBV19; size: .; CDR3: CASGQGWGQPQHF
J: TRBJ2-1; V: TRBV7-9; size: .; CDR3: CASSFDRLEQFF
J: TRBJ1-2; V: TRBV30; size: few; CDR3: CAWRQIDYTF
J: TRBJ2-7; V: TRBV9; size: .; CDR3: CASSAGVGHEQYF
J: TRBJ1-4; V: TRBV18; size: .; CDR3: CASSPGTDFNEKLFF
J: TRBJ2-2; V: TRBV18; size: .; CDR3: CASSPGEQGIGELFF
J: TRBJ2-7; V: TRBV7-7; size: .; CDR3: CASSRPGGEQYF
J: TRBJ1-1; V: TRBV5-1; size: .; CDR3: CASSLAEMGTEAFF
J: TRBJ2-1; V: TRBV7-2; size: .; CDR3: CASSLDPGSNEQFF
J: TRBJ2-5; V: TRBV27; size: .; CDR3: CASSLWGPQETQYF
J: TRBJ1-1; V: TRBV6-5; size: .; CDR3: CASSQGGSMNTEAFF
J: TRBJ1-1; V: TRBV25-1; size: .; CDR3: CASTAGTGIMNTEAFF
J: TRBJ1-1; V: TRBV18; size: .; CDR3: CASSPIGRGNTEAFF
J: TRBJ2-1; V: TRBV5-1; size: .; CDR3: CASSLAGASSGRNEQFF
J: TRBJ1-2; V: TRBV10-2; size: .; CDR3: CASRETGAYGYTF
J: TRBJ2-7; V: TRBV7-6; size: few; CDR3: CASSLGGSPPYEQYF
J: TRBJ1-4; V: TRBV9; size: .; CDR3: CASSVEVTGISEKLFF
J: TRBJ1-3; V: TRBV2; size: .; CDR3: CASSEVRRGNTIYF
J: TRBJ1-1; V: TRBV10-1; size: .; CDR3: CASSESKAGDTEAFF
J: TRBJ1-1; V: TRBV10-3; size: .; CDR3: CAIKGYSADGEAFF
J: TRBJ2-1; V: TRBV21-1; size: .; CDR3: CASSTLRGTSGRIEQFF
J: TRBJ2-7; V: TRBV6-6; size: .; CDR3: CASSGVRVAPSYEQYF
J: TRBJ2-7; V: TRBV19; size: .; CDR3: CASSTIGTSGIEQYF
J: TRBJ2-5; V: TRBV7-2; size: .; CDR3: CASSGDFQETQYF
J: TRBJ1-4; V: TRBV5-4; size: .; CDR3: CASTVAPGLGPPNEKLFF
J: TRBJ2-5; V: TRBV7-9; size: .; CDR3: CASSSYRGQETQYF
J: TRBJ2-3; V: TRBV5-1; size: .; CDR3: CATGPGTSTDTQYF